This passage covers 28 T cell receptor beta chains from one sample sequenced in a study of cytomegalovirus exposure and HLA in healthy donors. The PCR ran on 60 Vbeta and 13 Jbeta primers. Sequencing used immunoSEQ multiplex PCR; TCRdb keeps in-frame clones, though not all of them. The data show under 250,000 clones, with about 75% seen just once and 1.5% to 2% held by the top ten. The source material was PBMCs. Receptors were obtained from a male donor in good health and CMV-seronegative.

V gene TRBV19 combines with J gene TRBJ2-1; 8 nucleotides agree with TRBD1. Germline CDR1 is LNHDA and CDR2 is SQIVND (reference sequence). CDR3 length equals 15 residues. J gave up 2 bases and V 4 bases, and 4 bases lay outside the gene matches. Written as DNA, the CDR3 is TGTGCCAGTAGTACAGGACAGGGCCCCTACAATGAGCAGTTCTTC. As protein: CASSTGQGPYNEQFF.

The chain carries TRBV28 and TRBJ1-1, with D perhaps TRBD1 (6 bases). The ends were cut back, 7 bases at V and 10 bases at J, with 22 bases in the middle. Germline V gives CDR1 MDHEN, CDR2 SYDVKM. The CDR3 has 14 residues. CDR3 in amino acids: CASTSYGGGRAAFF. CDR3 in DNA: TGTGCCAGCACCAGTTATGGCGGGGGCCGGGCAGCTTTCTTT.

The chain uses TRBV6-5 and TRBJ2-1; D is ambiguous. The germline gives CDR1 MNHEY, CDR2 SVGAGI. V lost 6 bases and J lost 2, with 8 bases in between. The CDR3 spans 13 residues. The CDR3 here is CASSEFAYNEQFF. The CDR3, as DNA: TGTGCCAGCAGCGAGTTCGCCTACAATGAGCAGTTCTTC.

The rearrangement links TRBV7-3 to TRBJ2-7; 7 bases fit TRBD2. CDR3 length equals 15 residues. Germline V gives CDR1 SGHTA, CDR2 FQGTGA. Trimming took 1 base from V and 2 from J; bases not matched to a gene: 5. The CDR3 nucleotides are TGTGCCAGCAGCTTAAACCCGGGAGGCACCTACGAGCAGTACTTC. This translates into CASSLNPGGTYEQYF.

The chain uses TRBV27 and TRBJ2-7; 10 bases are shared with TRBD2. Germline values: CDR1 MNHEY, CDR2 SMNVEV (reference sequence). With V trimmed by 3 bases and J by 2 bases, 4 bases remained unmatched. CDR3 size: 15 residues. CDR3 sequence: CASSFRLAGAYEQYF. The CDR3 nucleotides are TGTGCCAGCAGTTTTCGGCTAGCGGGGGCCTACGAGCAGTACTTC.

In DNA form, the CDR3 reads TGTGCCAGCAGCCCCCTGCTAGCGGAGACCCAGTACTTC. This sequence encodes CASSPLLAETQYF. The rearrangement links TRBV5-4 to TRBJ2-5; tentatively, D is TRBD2 (6 bases). CDR3 length: 13 amino acids. Looked up from germline, CDR1 is SGHNT and CDR2 is YYREEE (reference sequence). Trimming pared 4 bases from V and 5 bases from J, leaving 12 bases between.

Only one count was recorded for this clone. The genes are TRBV28 and TRBJ1-1; D gene unclear. Germline CDR1 reads MDHEN; CDR2 reads SYDVKM. The germline V and J ends were trimmed by 2 bases and 8 bases, with 15 bases remaining between them. There are 14 residues in the CDR3. The CDR3, as DNA: TGTGCCAGCAGTTTACCCTTCCGGGGAGTCGAAGCTTTCTTT. Amino acids: CASSLPFRGVEAFF.

The gene calls are TRBV4-2 and TRBJ1-2, with D tentatively TRBD1 (6 bases). Germline values: CDR1 LGHNA, CDR2 YNFKEQ. The CDR3 is 16 amino acids. Trimming cost V 0 bases and J 8 bases, with 19 bases left between them. The CDR3 nucleotides read TGTGCCAGCAGCCAAGAACCGAGAGGACAGAACAGAGGCTACACCTTC. It codes for CASSQEPRGQNRGYTF.

This chain links TRBV28 with TRBJ2-1, with 8 bases lining up with TRBD2. V shed 8 bases and J 5 bases; nucleotides not matched to a gene: 11. Per the germline V gene, CDR1 is MDHEN and CDR2 is SYDVKM. There are 15 residues in the CDR3. The CDR3, as DNA: TGTGCCAGCGGCACGGTGGGCGGGGGGAACAATGAGCAGTTCTTC. Protein: CASGTVGGGNNEQFF.

As for this clone: No DNA is shown, since the ends of the CDR3 on it are uncertain; the CDR3 is the one TCRdb lists. V usage is TRBV12-1 and J usage is TRBJ2-7; the table names TRBD1, a call not compared with the DNA. TRBV12-1 has pseudogene status. Including both end residues, the CDR3 is 14 amino acids long. CDR3 loop: CASSFAQGAHEQYF.

This chain uses TRBV5-1 with TRBJ2-7; the match to TRBD1 covers 7 bases. V lost 0 bases, J lost 5 bases, and 5 bases stayed unmatched. The germline V gene has CDR1 SGHRS and CDR2 YFSETQ. The CDR3 is 14 residues long. CDR3 sequence reads: CASSLDRGTHEQYF. The DNA of the CDR3 is TGCGCCAGCAGCTTGGACAGGGGTACCCACGAGCAGTACTTC.

The genes are TRBV4-3 and TRBJ1-3, with 10 nucleotides matching TRBD1. The CDR3 has 15 amino acids. Germline CDR1 LGHNA, CDR2 YSLEER. J was trimmed by 4 bases and V by 6 bases; bases with no gene match: 6. The CDR3 region has the DNA TGCGCCAGCAGGAGCCGGACAGGGGGAGGAAACACCATATATTTT. It is translated as CASRSRTGGGNTIYF.

The chain is built from TRBV7-9 and TRBJ2-7, with 9 bases aligning to TRBD2. V was clipped by 4 bases and J by 0 bases; unmatched bases: 4. There are 15 residues in the CDR3. The germline V gene has CDR1 SEHNR and CDR2 FQNEAQ (reference sequence). The CDR3 protein is CASSSTSGLSYEQYF. In DNA, the CDR3 is TGTGCCAGCAGCTCGACTAGCGGCCTCTCCTACGAGCAGTACTTC.

The V call is TRBV10-1, the J call TRBJ2-1, with D maybe TRBD2 (6 bases). V dropped 9 bases and J dropped 8 bases, with 23 bases sitting between them. This CDR3 has 15 amino acids. The germline V gene has CDR1 WNHNN and CDR2 SYGVQD (reference sequence). This chain's CDR3 is CASIEDYQQGDEQFF. The CDR3 nucleotides are TGCGCCAGTATCGAGGACTACCAACAAGGCGATGAGCAGTTCTTC.

V usage is TRBV7-7 and J usage is TRBJ2-1; 10 positions match TRBD2. The CDR3 sequence is 16 residues long. Germline V gene data show CDR1 as SSHAT and CDR2 as FNYEAQ (reference sequence). V lost 4 bases and J lost 7; bases outside the gene matches: 10. Written as DNA, the CDR3 is TGTGCCAGCAGCTCATCCAGCGGGGGGGCTTCGAATGAGCAGTTCTTC. Translated, it gives CASSSSSGGASNEQFF.

V gene TRBV28 combines with J gene TRBJ2-2; a possible D gene is TRBD2 (6 bases). Germline V lookup: CDR1 MDHEN, CDR2 SYDVKM. The CDR3 spans 17 residues. V was cut by 6 bases and J by 0 bases, with 17 bases left in between. CDR3 bases: TGTGCCAGCAGGTGGAAGGGCGGGACCGCGAACACCGGGGAGCTGTTTTTT. Its protein is CASRWKGGTANTGELFF.

The J gene is TRBJ1-5, the V gene TRBV27; 7 nucleotides line up with TRBD1. The V segment lost 0 bases and the J segment 2 bases; nucleotides outside the gene matches: 16. Germline CDR1 reads MNHEY; CDR2 reads SMNVEV (reference sequence). CDR3 length: 20 amino acids. The chain's CDR3 is CASSLSFRPGGSLGNQPQHF. The CDR3 nucleotides are TGTGCCAGCAGTTTATCTTTCCGGCCAGGGGGATCCTTAGGCAATCAGCCCCAGCATTTT.

This clone was found once. The V and J genes are TRBV5-4 and TRBJ2-5; TRBD2 agrees at 8 bases. The germline V gene has CDR1 SGHNT and CDR2 YYREEE (reference sequence). V lost 3 bases to trimming and J lost 2 bases; unmatched junction nucleotides: 6. The CDR3 is 15 amino acids. CDR3: CASSYTGLDQETQYF. The CDR3 DNA follows: TGTGCCAGCAGCTACACGGGACTAGATCAAGAGACCCAGTACTTC.

The chain recombines TRBV28 with TRBJ1-2, with D possibly being TRBD1 (6 bases). Germline V CDR1 and CDR2: MDHEN, SYDVKM. This CDR3 comprises 15 residues. V was cut by 6 bases and J by 8 bases, with 22 bases left in between. The CDR3 here is CASRRNRGGAKGYTF. Here the CDR3 DNA reads TGTGCCAGCAGACGCAACCGGGGGGGGGCGAAAGGCTACACCTTC.

J is TRBJ1-2 and V is TRBV19, with D tentatively TRBD1 (5 bases). The CDR3 loop spans 15 amino acids. The germline V gene encodes CDR1 LNHDA and CDR2 SQIVND (reference sequence). V gave up 5 bases and J gave up 3 bases, with 16 bases separating them. CDR3 DNA: TGTGCCAGTAGTGTCCGGGCCTCACAGGACTATGGCTACACCTTC. The encoded protein is CASSVRASQDYGYTF. Looking up the rest from reference TRBV19 and TRBJ1-2 gives the full variable domain: DGGITQSPKYLFRKEGQNVTLSCEQNLNHDAMYWYRQDPGQGLRLIYYSQIVNDFQKGDIAEGYSVSREKKESFPLTVTSAQKNPTAFYLCASSVRASQDYGYTFGSGTRLTVV.

V and J are TRBV29-1 and TRBJ2-2; 7 positions agree with TRBD2. The J segment lost 5 bases and the V segment lost 7 bases, leaving 4 bases of the junction unmatched. The CDR3 is made up of 12 amino acids. Germline CDR1 SQVTM, CDR2 ANQGSEA. The CDR3 DNA sequence: TGCAGCGGCGGACTAGGAACCGGGGAGCTGTTTTTT. Encoded protein: CSGGLGTGELFF.

The rearrangement uses TRBV28 and TRBJ1-2, with 8 bases identical to TRBD1. CDR3 length: 16 amino acids. J was trimmed by 8 bases and V by 6 bases; bases with no gene match: 17. Germline V gene lookup returns CDR1 MDHEN and CDR2 SYDVKM. The CDR3 is CASSGQPQGAGGGYTF. The CDR3 DNA sequence: TGTGCCAGCAGCGGACAGCCTCAGGGGGCAGGGGGGGGCTACACCTTC.

The chain uses TRBV4-2 and TRBJ2-2; 7 nucleotides agree with TRBD2. Per germline, CDR1 LGHNA and CDR2 YNFKEQ. The CDR3 totals 17 residues. V lost 1 base and J lost 4; bases outside the gene matches: 9. The CDR3 region is CASSQVGGGAGTGELFF. The CDR3 DNA reads TGTGCCAGCAGCCAAGTGGGCGGGGGTGCGGGCACCGGGGAGCTGTTTTTT.

The chain couples TRBV5-1 to TRBJ1-1, with 7 bases identical to TRBD1. The J segment lost 4 bases and the V segment lost 3 bases, leaving 9 bases of the junction unmatched. Germline V gene sequence: CDR1 SGHRS, CDR2 YFSETQ. CDR3 length: 15 amino acids. CDR3 DNA sequence: TGCGCCAGCAGCTCTAGTCAGGGGGAAGGCACTGAAGCTTTCTTT. It specifies CASSSSQGEGTEAFF.

This chain joins TRBV6-5 and TRBJ2-1; TRBD2 agrees at 13 bases. V trimming: 8 bases; J trimming: 0 bases; junction bases outside the gene matches: 1. Germline CDR1 reads MNHEY; CDR2 reads SVGAGI. CDR3 size: 15 residues. DNA of the CDR3: TGTGCCAGCGGGACTAGCGGGGCCTCCTACAATGAGCAGTTCTTC. Its translation is CASGTSGASYNEQFF.

The chain uses TRBV7-6 and TRBJ1-4; D is unresolved. V was trimmed by 0 bases and J by 8 bases, leaving 16 bases between them. This CDR3 is built from 16 residues. CDR1 is SGHVS and CDR2 is FNYEAQ in the germline V gene. DNA of the CDR3: TGTGCCAGCAGCTTAGCGGAGAGGGAAGGAGGGGAAAAACTGTTTTTT. Translation: CASSLAEREGGEKLFF.

This chain links TRBV6-5 with TRBJ2-1; the D is unclear. The V gene lost 4 bases and the J gene lost 6 bases, with 4 bases spanning the gap. Germline values: CDR1 MNHEY, CDR2 SVGAGI. The CDR3 has 11 amino acids. CDR3 DNA sequence: TGTGCCAGCAGTTCCCTCAATGAGCAGTTCTTC. Encoded protein: CASSSLNEQFF.

The DNA for the CDR3 is TGTGCCAGCAGCCGCCGAGGGGGAGAGTTCTCCTACGAGCAGTACTTC. Amino acid sequence: CASSRRGGEFSYEQYF. The chain combines TRBV4-2 with TRBJ2-7, with a weak D call TRBD1 (6 bases). Between the trimmed V and J ends, which lost 4 bases and 0 bases, there was a span of 16 bases. The CDR3 is 16 amino acids. Germline lookup yields CDR1 LGHNA and CDR2 YNFKEQ.